The 13 T cell receptor beta chains presented below share a single source sample, sequenced in a study of control samples from healthy donors and cancer patients. Profiled with immunoSEQ multiplex PCR; TCRdb holds only in-frame clones, not every one. The data hold fewer than 100,000 clones, with approximately 78% observed a single time. The specimen was blood. The receptors shown here come from a man between 60 and 75 years old in good health.

The V gene is TRBV19, the J gene TRBJ1-1, with D unclear. Deletions cut 5 bases from V and 1 base from J, with 8 bases between. Germline V gives CDR1 LNHDA, CDR2 SQIVND (reference sequence). The CDR3 is 13 amino acids. As DNA, the CDR3 is TGTGCCAGTAGTCTTCACACGAACACTGAAGCTTTCTTT. Translated, it gives CASSLHTNTEAFF.

V and J are TRBV3-1 (or the pseudogene TRBV3-2) and TRBJ1-1, with TRBD1 matching over 7 bases. The CDR3 is 14 residues long. Germline CDR1 is LGHDT and CDR2 is YNNKEL (reference sequence). V was pared by 6 bases and J by 4 bases, with 8 bases of the junction left unmatched. The CDR3 nucleotides are TGTGCCAGCAGACAGGCGGGACAGTTCACTGAAGCTTTCTTT. It is translated as CASRQAGQFTEAFF.

This clone was seen just once. CDR3 in DNA: TGCGCCAGCAGTCAAAAATTCGGGTCAGGCAATCAGCCCCAGCATTTT. Residues: CASSQKFGSGNQPQHF. The V call is TRBV23-1, the J call TRBJ1-5, with unresolved D. TRBV23-1 carries the ORF label, with uncertain function. With 2 bases removed from V and 2 bases from J, the gap between germline ends came to 13 bases. This CDR3 is built from 16 residues.

The chain uses TRBV9 and TRBJ1-5, with 9 bases that match TRBD1. Germline CDR1 SGDLS, CDR2 YYNGEE. The CDR3 runs 14 residues. Trimming at V came to 4 bases and at J to 8 bases, leaving 7 bases not matched to a gene. CDR3 residues: CASSSGTGLKPQHF. In DNA form, the CDR3 reads TGTGCCAGCAGCTCCGGGACAGGGTTGAAGCCCCAGCATTTT.

A few counts support this clone. The chain joins TRBV6-5 to TRBJ1-2; D unresolved. Germline CDR1 and CDR2: MNHEY and SVGAGI. Trimming left V 6 bases short and J 4 bases short, with 18 bases between. This CDR3 has 15 residues. CDR3 nucleotides: TGTGCCAGCAGAGATCAACGAGGTCAGGCCTATGGCTACACCTTC. As protein: CASRDQRGQAYGYTF.

The V and J genes are TRBV9 and TRBJ1-1, with TRBD1 identical over 9 bases. Germline V gene data show CDR1 as SGDLS and CDR2 as YYNGEE. This CDR3 has 16 amino acids. J lost 0 bases, V lost 6 bases, and 9 bases had no gene match. The CDR3 DNA is TGTGCCAGCAACGGGGGACAGGGCTTCTTGAACACTGAAGCTTTCTTT. This encodes CASNGGQGFLNTEAFF.

The gene calls are TRBV19 and TRBJ2-3; 9 nucleotides line up with TRBD1. CDR1 LNHDA and CDR2 SQIVND come from the germline V gene (reference sequence). J gave up 5 bases and V 7 bases, and 7 bases lay outside the gene matches. The CDR3 sequence is 14 residues long. The CDR3 region has the DNA TGTGCCAGTAACGAGGGACAGGGTATAGATACGCAGTATTTT. It is translated as CASNEGQGIDTQYF.

The chain links TRBV4-1 to TRBJ1-5; the match to TRBD1 covers 9 bases. This CDR3 spans 16 amino acids. V shed 1 base and J 3 bases; nucleotides not matched to a gene: 4. CDR1 and CDR2 from the germline V gene are MGHRA and YSYEKL. The CDR3 sequence: CASSQGQGGTNQPQHF. CDR3 nucleotide sequence: TGCGCCAGCAGCCAAGGACAGGGGGGTACCAATCAGCCCCAGCATTTT.

This chain connects TRBV6-5 to TRBJ2-5; D perhaps matches TRBD1 (6 bases). Germline CDR1 is MNHEY and CDR2 is SVGAGI. The CDR3 is 15 residues long. The germline V and J ends were trimmed by 2 bases and 2 bases, with 12 bases remaining between them. CDR3 amino acids: CASSYAVGTQETQYF. CDR3 nucleotides: TGTGCCAGCAGTTACGCCGTCGGGACACAAGAGACCCAGTACTTC.

This rearrangement joins TRBV27 to TRBJ1-6; 10 positions match TRBD1. This CDR3 contains 17 residues. The trim removed 1 base at V and 8 bases at J, leaving 8 bases unmatched. CDR1 is MNHEY and CDR2 is SMNVEV in the germline V gene (reference sequence). The CDR3 sequence: CASSLYASGTGDSPLHF. Written as DNA, the CDR3 is TGTGCCAGCAGTTTATACGCTTCCGGGACAGGGGATTCACCCCTCCACTTT.

The chain has TRBV6-2 or TRBV6-3 and TRBJ2-7, with D uncertain. The germline gives CDR1 MNHEY, CDR2 SVGEGT. CDR3 size: 13 residues. V lost 1 base, J lost 2 bases, and 6 bases lay in between. CDR3 nucleotides: TGTGCCAGCAGTTACTATGGTACCTACGAGCAGTACTTC. This translates into CASSYYGTYEQYF.

This clone was picked up many times. V is TRBV5-4 and J is TRBJ2-5; D not resolved. Germline CDR1 and CDR2: SGHNT and YYREEE (reference sequence). The CDR3 runs 12 residues. Trimming took 4 bases from V and 5 from J, leaving 9 bases between them. CDR3 sequence reads: CASSPLGETQYF. The CDR3 region has the DNA TGTGCCAGCAGCCCTCTCGGGGAGACCCAGTACTTC.

This clone has a handful of counts. The gene calls are TRBV18 and TRBJ1-5; D not certain. CDR3 length: 16 residues. Trimming stripped 2 bases from V and 9 bases from J, with 20 bases between. Germline assignment: CDR1 KGHSH and CDR2 LQKENI. CDR3 DNA sequence: TGTGCCAGCTCACCAGACGGACGACTCCTGCGATCGCCCCAGCATTTT. Its translation is CASSPDGRLLRSPQHF.